Below, 23 T cell receptor beta chains from the same sample are listed, as sequenced in a study of early T cells in non-severe SARS-CoV-2 infection. MiXCR was run by TCRdb on the 5' RACE reads, yielding one entry per CDR3 protein. The table shows fewer than 55,000 distinct CDR3 sequences, with roughly 7.3% occurring only once. The sample consisted of whole blood. The origin of the receptors is an adult who was a healthcare worker with PCR-confirmed SARS-CoV-2 infection or an uninfected control (not recorded which).

Many counts were recorded for this clonotype. The J gene is TRBJ1-1, the V gene TRBV29-1; D gene uncertain. Germline V gives CDR1 SQVTM, CDR2 ANQGSEA. CDR3 size: 14 residues. The V gene lost 8 bases and the J gene lost 0 bases, with 16 bases spanning the gap. The CDR3 sequence is CSLQTWTLNTEAFF. The CDR3, as DNA: TGCAGCCTTCAAACTTGGACGCTGAACACTGAAGCTTTCTTT.

This clonotype was detected only a few times. This chain links TRBV16 with TRBJ2-7; 14 positions match TRBD2. The V and J ends lost 2 bases and 6 bases, in that order; junction bases with no gene match: 12. Looked up from germline, CDR1 is KGHSY and CDR2 is FQNENV. CDR3 size: 18 residues. CDR3 sequence (DNA): TGTGCCAGCAGCCAACTTCCGGGACTAGCGGGGGTAGGCGGCGAGCAGTACTTC. Protein sequence: CASSQLPGLAGVGGEQYF.

The chain couples TRBV5-1 to TRBJ2-5, with 7 positions matching TRBD1. Unmatched junction bases numbered 5, after V lost 0 bases and J lost 0 bases. In germline, CDR1 is SGHRS, CDR2 YFSETQ. The CDR3 covers 16 residues. This CDR3 is CASSLEGAWDQETQYF. CDR3 coding DNA: TGCGCCAGCAGCTTGGAGGGGGCCTGGGACCAAGAGACCCAGTACTTC.

The gene calls are TRBV5-1 and TRBJ2-5; D is possibly TRBD1 (6 bases). Germline CDR1 SGHRS, CDR2 YFSETQ. The V and J ends lost 5 bases and 2 bases respectively, with 10 bases between them. This CDR3 is 13 amino acids long. The CDR3 here is CASRWTAQETQYF. CDR3 coding DNA: TGCGCCAGCAGATGGACAGCTCAAGAGACCCAGTACTTC.

In this sample, this clonotype turned up many times. The rearrangement links TRBV13 to TRBJ1-6, with D maybe TRBD1 (5 bases). This CDR3 contains 15 residues. Deletions cut 5 bases from V and 6 bases from J, with 14 bases between. In germline, CDR1 is PRHDT, CDR2 FYEKMQ (reference sequence). Written as DNA, the CDR3 is TGTGCCAGCAGCCTTCAGGGATCCGGTAATTCACCCCTCCACTTT. As protein: CASSLQGSGNSPLHF.

Concerning this clonotype: A read error is possible here, since a much larger clone lies one base away. The conserved phenylalanine or tryptophan normally closing the CDR3 is absent here, so this likely arose from a read error. The chain joins TRBV29-1 to TRBJ1-5; no reliable D call. This CDR3 comprises 15 residues. Trimming took off 4 bases at V and 1 base at J, with 14 bases between the two ends. Per germline, CDR1 SQVTM and CDR2 ANQGSEA. The CDR3 nucleotides read TGCAGCGTTGTCCCCGGGCCAGGCAGCAATCAGCCCCAGCATCTT. It yields the protein CSVVPGPGSNQPQHL.

This clonotype was recorded at least ten times. The rearrangement links TRBV12-3 or TRBV12-4 to TRBJ1-5; 8 bases map to TRBD1. Trimming removed 5 bases from V and 6 bases from J; junction bases left unmatched: 9. This CDR3 is 15 amino acids long. Here the CDR3 reads CASSQRTGRIQPQHF. The CDR3 DNA sequence: TGTGCCAGCAGTCAGAGGACAGGGAGGATTCAGCCCCAGCATTTT.

This clonotype occurred a few times. This sequence joins TRBV6-5 and TRBJ2-7, with 10 bases matching TRBD1. Losses at the gene ends were 5 bases for V and 4 bases for J; bases not matched to a gene: 5. The CDR3 runs to 14 residues. CDR1 MNHEY and CDR2 SVGAGI come from the germline V gene. This CDR3 is CASSETGGRYEQYF. The CDR3 coding sequence is TGTGCCAGCAGTGAGACAGGGGGCAGATACGAGCAGTACTTC.

The chain uses TRBV4-3 and TRBJ1-2, with D perhaps matching TRBD1 (6 bases). In germline, CDR1 is LGHNA, CDR2 YSLEER. Trimming pared 8 bases from V and 4 bases from J, leaving 17 bases between. The CDR3 loop spans 14 amino acids. This chain's CDR3 is CASGRLQGAYGYTF. As DNA, the CDR3 is TGCGCCAGCGGCCGCCTACAGGGAGCCTATGGCTACACCTTC.

This clonotype was seen a handful of times. DNA for the CDR3: TGCGCCAGCAGCCTGGCGGGGCCCTACGAGCAGTACTTC. The encoded protein is CASSLAGPYEQYF. The genes are TRBV5-1 and TRBJ2-7; maybe TRBD2 (6 bases). The CDR3 totals 13 residues. Trimming pared 4 bases from V and 2 bases from J, leaving 10 bases between. The germline CDR1 and CDR2 sequences are SGHRS and YFSETQ.

This clonotype was counted many times. The chain employs TRBV20-1 and TRBJ2-1; the match to TRBD2 covers 12 bases. The V and J ends lost 0 bases and 1 base, in that order; junction bases with no gene match: 7. This CDR3 spans 18 amino acids. Germline V CDR1 and CDR2: DFQATT, SNEGSKA (reference sequence). The CDR3 coding sequence is TGCAGTGCTAGAGACCTAGCGGGGGGGCCCATGTCCTACAATGAGCAGTTCTTC. It yields the protein CSARDLAGGPMSYNEQFF.

Ten or more counts support this clonotype. The J gene is TRBJ2-1, the V gene TRBV6-2 or TRBV6-3, with 8 nucleotides matching TRBD1. V lost 6 bases, J lost 4 bases, and 20 bases stayed unmatched. The CDR3 has 19 residues. In germline, CDR1 is MNHEY, CDR2 SVGEGT. CDR3 sequence reads: CASSSNAMDRVKVYNEQFF. For the CDR3, the DNA is TGTGCCAGCAGCAGTAACGCTATGGACAGGGTTAAAGTATACAATGAGCAGTTCTTC.

This clonotype was seen at least ten times. The genes are TRBV7-9 and TRBJ2-5; no clear D. The length of the CDR3 is 13 residues. CDR1 is SEHNR and CDR2 is FQNEAQ in the germline V gene (reference sequence). V was trimmed by 4 bases and J by 5 bases, leaving 11 bases between them. The CDR3 nucleotides read TGTGCCAGCAGCTCCCTAATTCAGGAGACCCAGTACTTC. It codes for CASSSLIQETQYF.

This chain links TRBV4-2 with TRBJ2-3, with D maybe TRBD2 (6 bases). This CDR3 spans 16 amino acids. Trimming removed 0 bases at V and 5 bases at J, with 15 bases between. CDR1 is LGHNA and CDR2 is YNFKEQ in the germline V gene. Here the CDR3 DNA reads TGTGCCAGCAGCCAAGATCTCCGCGGGACCCTAGATACGCAGTATTTT. It specifies CASSQDLRGTLDTQYF.

There are a few counts of this clonotype. This rearrangement joins TRBV30 to TRBJ2-5; D is ambiguous. This CDR3 is built from 12 residues. CDR1 and CDR2 (germline): GTSNPN, SVGIG (reference sequence). Trimming left V 2 bases short and J 5 bases short, with 9 bases between. The CDR3 here is CAWSFGSETQYF. As DNA, the CDR3 is TGTGCCTGGAGTTTCGGCAGCGAGACCCAGTACTTC. Full variable domain (rest looked up from reference TRBV30 and TRBJ2-5): SQTIHQWPATLVQPVGSPLSLECTVEGTSNPNLYWYRQAAGRGLQLLFYSVGIGQISSEVPQNLSASRPQDRQFILSSKKLLLSDSGFYLCAWSFGSETQYFGPGTRLLVL.

The rearrangement uses TRBV4-3 and TRBJ2-3; weak D call: TRBD2 (5 bases). This CDR3 has 14 residues. Looked up from germline, CDR1 is LGHNA and CDR2 is YSLEER. Trimming cost V 1 base and J 6 bases, with 11 bases left between them. Here the CDR3 DNA reads TGCGCCAGCAGCCAAGGGACTGGCATGGATACGCAGTATTTT. It codes for CASSQGTGMDTQYF.

This clonotype was recorded a few times. V is TRBV2 and J is TRBJ2-3; 7 bases align to TRBD2. This CDR3 has 15 residues. J gave up 6 bases and V 8 bases, and 14 bases lay outside the gene matches. Germline CDR1 reads SNHLY; CDR2 reads FYNNEI. CDR3 coding DNA: TGTGCCAGCCACAAGGGACTACCTGTGAGGGATACGCAGTATTTT. This codes for CASHKGLPVRDTQYF.

Note on this clonotype: It may be a read error: a sequence one base away is much more abundant. DNA for the CDR3: TGTGTCAGCAGTCTTTCGGGGGATCAGCCCCAGCATTTT. It specifies CVSSLSGDQPQHF. The chain joins TRBV28 to TRBJ1-5; D possibly corresponds to TRBD1 (5 bases). Germline assignment: CDR1 MDHEN and CDR2 SYDVKM. CDR3 length: 13 amino acids.

This clonotype has at least ten counts. This rearrangement joins TRBV6-2 or TRBV6-3 to TRBJ2-1; D remains ambiguous. The germline CDR1 and CDR2 sequences are MNHEY and SVGEGT. Trimming removed 2 bases from V and 8 bases from J, with 16 bases in between. The CDR3 has 15 residues. CDR3 region: CASSYASRIAHEQFF. The CDR3 DNA reads TGTGCCAGCAGTTACGCCAGTAGGATAGCCCATGAGCAGTTCTTC.

This clonotype was counted a few times. Here the CDR3 DNA reads TGTGCCTGGAGTGGGAGGACAGGGAGGTCCTCTGGAAACACCATATATTTT. Translating gives CAWSGRTGRSSGNTIYF. V gene TRBV30 combines with J gene TRBJ1-3; TRBD1 aligns across 8 bases. V dropped 1 base and J dropped 0; count of bases not matched to a gene: 8. CDR1 GTSNPN and CDR2 SVGIG come from the germline V gene (reference sequence). The CDR3 contains 17 residues. The full variable domain, its missing parts supplied by reference TRBV30 and TRBJ1-3, is SQTIHQWPATLVQPVGSPLSLECTVEGTSNPNLYWYRQAAGRGLQLLFYSVGIGQISSEVPQNLSASRPQDRQFILSSKKLLLSDSGFYLCAWSGRTGRSSGNTIYFGEGSWLTVV.

This clonotype was observed at least ten times. The gene calls are TRBV4-3 and TRBJ1-2, with TRBD1 as a possible D gene (5 bases). Germline-derived CDR1 and CDR2 are LGHNA and YSLEER. The CDR3 extends over 14 amino acids. The germline V and J ends were trimmed by 0 bases and 4 bases, with 9 bases remaining between them. The DNA of the CDR3 is TGCGCCAGCAGCCAAGACAGGGAGGGCTATGGCTACACCTTC. Its protein is CASSQDREGYGYTF.

The chain uses TRBV15 and TRBJ1-2, with unresolved D. V was pared by 5 bases and J by 8 bases, with 12 bases between. The CDR3 extends over 12 amino acids. Per germline, CDR1 LNHNV and CDR2 YYDKDF (reference sequence). CDR3 loop: CATSEAGWGYTF. The CDR3 region has the DNA TGTGCCACCAGCGAGGCCGGTTGGGGCTACACCTTC. The whole variable domain, filled in from reference TRBV15 and TRBJ1-2, reads DAMVIQNPRYQVTQFGKPVTLSCSQTLNHNVMYWYQQKSSQAPKLLFHYYDKDFNNEADTPDNFQSRRPNTSFCFLDIRSPGLGDTAMYLCATSEAGWGYTFGSGTRLTVV.

This clonotype has a count of ten or more. The genes are TRBV10-3 and TRBJ1-1; TRBD1 matches 8 bases. CDR1 and CDR2 (germline): ENHRY, SYGVKD. J was trimmed by 4 bases and V by 0 bases; bases with no gene match: 7. The CDR3 length is 16 residues. The CDR3 nucleotides read TGTGCCATCAGTGAGTCGACAGGGGAAGGGGGCACTGAAGCTTTCTTT. Encoded protein: CAISESTGEGGTEAFF.